The 23 T cell receptor beta chains reported below all come from one sample, sequenced in a study of cytomegalovirus exposure and HLA in healthy donors. PCR was performed using 60 Vbeta and 13 Jbeta primers. Generated by immunoSEQ multiplex PCR, the TCRdb table keeps only in-frame clones and is missing some. This table lists about 83,000 clones. Sequencing was performed on PBMCs. The receptors stem from a man aged 18 to 29 in good health and CMV-seropositive.

V and J are TRBV14 and TRBJ2-5, with TRBD1 matching over 7 bases. In germline, CDR1 is SGHDN, CDR2 FVKESK. The CDR3 spans 14 residues. The V gene end was trimmed by 4 bases and the J gene end by 3 bases; junction bases not matched to a gene: 5. CDR3 coding DNA: TGTGCCAGCAGCCGCCGACAGGGAAAAGAGACCCAGTACTTC. Protein product: CASSRRQGKETQYF.

V and J are TRBV7-8 and TRBJ2-7; the D gene is possibly TRBD2 (5 bases). The ends were cut back, 5 bases at V and 1 base at J, with 18 bases in the middle. Germline CDR1 reads SGHVS; CDR2 reads FQNEAQ. The CDR3 runs 16 residues. The DNA of the CDR3 is TGTGCCAGCAGCCCCCTCCCGGGGTTAGAGTCCTACGAGCAGTACTTC. Its translation: CASSPLPGLESYEQYF. The whole variable domain, remainder taken from reference TRBV7-8 and TRBJ2-7, is GAGVSQSPRYKVAKRGQDVALRCDPISGHVSLFWYQQALGQGPEFLTYFQNEAQLDKSGLPSDRFFAERPEGSVSTLKIQRTQQEDSAVYLCASSPLPGLESYEQYFGPGTRLTVT.

The chain uses TRBV30 and TRBJ1-5; TRBD1 aligns across 8 bases. The CDR3 has 13 amino acids. Per germline, CDR1 GTSNPN and CDR2 SVGIG (reference sequence). With V trimmed by 3 bases and J by 5 bases, 3 bases remained unmatched. The CDR3 nucleotides are TGTGCCTGGAGCAGGGGGCTAGATCAGCCCCAGCATTTT. Encoded protein: CAWSRGLDQPQHF. Filled out from reference TRBV30 and TRBJ1-5, the complete variable domain reads SQTIHQWPATLVQPVGSPLSLECTVEGTSNPNLYWYRQAAGRGLQLLFYSVGIGQISSEVPQNLSASRPQDRQFILSSKKLLLSDSGFYLCAWSRGLDQPQHFGDGTRLSIL.

This chain connects TRBV25-1 to TRBJ2-1, with 9 nucleotides matching TRBD1. J was trimmed by 9 bases and V by 8 bases; bases with no gene match: 14. Germline V gives CDR1 MGHDK, CDR2 SYGVNS. The CDR3 sequence is 15 residues long. The CDR3 protein is CASDPPDRGLGEQFF. The CDR3 DNA reads as TGTGCCAGCGACCCTCCGGACAGGGGTCTTGGTGAGCAGTTCTTC.

The chain carries TRBV28 and TRBJ2-3; D possibly corresponds to TRBD1 (6 bases). The ends were cut back, 4 bases at V and 2 bases at J, with 10 bases in the middle. Germline V gives CDR1 MDHEN, CDR2 SYDVKM. The CDR3 extends over 14 amino acids. CDR3 sequence (DNA): TGTGCCAGCAGTTGGGGACAAGCCACAGATACGCAGTATTTT. This sequence encodes CASSWGQATDTQYF.

The rearrangement links TRBV4-1 to TRBJ2-1, with TRBD1 as a possible D gene (6 bases). V was cut by 0 bases and J by 0 bases, with 12 bases left in between. The V gene's germline CDR1 is MGHRA and CDR2 YSYEKL. The CDR3 extends over 17 amino acids. The CDR3 DNA follows: TGCGCCAGCAGCCAAGATGTGGGACATTACTCCTACAATGAGCAGTTCTTC. This sequence encodes CASSQDVGHYSYNEQFF.

This rearrangement joins TRBV11-2 to TRBJ2-7; 9 positions agree with TRBD1. V lost 5 bases, J lost 2 bases, and 4 bases stayed unmatched. Germline V gene sequence: CDR1 SGHAT, CDR2 FQNNGV. CDR3 length: 14 residues. CDR3 bases: TGTGCCAGCAGCCTGACAGGGGGGGCCTACGAGCAGTACTTC. Translation gives CASSLTGGAYEQYF.

The gene calls are TRBV29-1 and TRBJ2-6; TRBD1 is a possible D gene (6 bases). CDR3 length equals 17 residues. Trimming took 2 bases from V and 0 from J, leaving 14 bases between them. CDR1 SQVTM and CDR2 ANQGSEA come from the germline V gene. As DNA, the CDR3 is TGCAGCGTTGAAAGTAGGGGGAGAAGCTCTGGGGCCAACGTCCTGACTTTC. It yields the protein CSVESRGRSSGANVLTF.

The chain combines TRBV18 with TRBJ2-3; D ambiguous. CDR1 is KGHSH, CDR2 LQKENI, per germline. Trimming pared 2 bases from V and 3 bases from J, leaving 6 bases between. The CDR3 sequence is 13 residues long. CDR3 protein: CASSPGQTDTQYF. DNA of the CDR3: TGTGCCAGCTCACCAGGGCAAACAGATACGCAGTATTTT. Looking up the rest from reference TRBV18 and TRBJ2-3 gives the full variable domain: NAGVMQNPRHLVRRRGQEARLRCSPMKGHSHVYWYRQLPEEGLKFMVYLQKENIIDESGMPKERFSAEFPKEGPSILRIQQVVRGDSAAYFCASSPGQTDTQYFGPGTRLTVL.

The V gene is TRBV19, the J gene TRBJ1-4; D perhaps matches TRBD1 (5 bases). Germline lookup yields CDR1 LNHDA and CDR2 SQIVND (reference sequence). The length of the CDR3 is 14 residues. The V gene lost 3 bases and the J gene lost 7 bases, with 12 bases spanning the gap. The CDR3 DNA sequence: TGTGCCAGTAGTATTCGCGGGGACGGTGAAAAACTGTTTTTT. It codes for CASSIRGDGEKLFF.

The chain couples TRBV29-1 to TRBJ1-1; maybe TRBD1 (5 bases). V dropped 0 bases and J dropped 7 bases, with 15 bases sitting between them. CDR3 size: 14 residues. Looked up from germline, CDR1 is SQVTM and CDR2 is ANQGSEA. The CDR3 DNA follows: TGCAGCGTTGAAGATGGGGGGACGGTAATTGAAGCTTTCTTT. This sequence encodes CSVEDGGTVIEAFF.

The V gene is TRBV6-1, the J gene TRBJ2-1; D call uncertain. CDR1 is MNHNS, CDR2 SASEGT, per germline. V lost 2 bases to trimming and J lost 8 bases, with 4 bases between them. This CDR3 spans 11 amino acids. As DNA, the CDR3 is TGTGCCAGCAGTGAAATCTATGAGCAGTTCTTC. Its translation: CASSEIYEQFF.

The chain joins TRBV28 to TRBJ1-1, with 8 bases fitting TRBD1. Germline values: CDR1 MDHEN, CDR2 SYDVKM. The CDR3 consists of 13 residues. V shed 8 bases, J shed 4 bases, and the junction held 6 bases outside the gene matches. The CDR3 bases are TGTGCCAGCCTTACAGGGGGGCCCACTGAAGCTTTCTTT. It codes for CASLTGGPTEAFF.

The chain uses TRBV7-9 and TRBJ1-1; 7 nucleotides match TRBD1. V trimming: 1 base; J trimming: 12 bases; junction bases outside the gene matches: 2. Germline values: CDR1 SEHNR, CDR2 FQNEAQ (reference sequence). This CDR3 has 11 residues. CDR3 bases: TGTGCCAGCAGCTTAGACAGGGGAACTTTCTTT. Translated, it gives CASSLDRGTFF.

V usage is TRBV7-6 and J usage is TRBJ2-7; 10 bases align to TRBD1. V was clipped by 6 bases and J by 5 bases; unmatched bases: 1. The CDR3 is 12 residues long. Germline CDR1 and CDR2: SGHVS and FNYEAQ. CDR3 DNA: TGTGCCAGCAGGGGGACAGGGGACGAGCAGTACTTC. Translated, it gives CASRGTGDEQYF.

V is TRBV4-1 and J is TRBJ2-3; D might be TRBD2 (6 bases). The CDR3 has 14 residues. From germline, CDR1 is MGHRA and CDR2 YSYEKL. The CDR3 DNA is TGCGCGAGCCTGGGCGGGGTTAGGGGAGATACGCAGTATTTT. Protein sequence: CASLGGVRGDTQYF.

The rearrangement uses TRBV19 and TRBJ2-1; D is possibly TRBD2 (6 bases). This CDR3 comprises 14 residues. Germline values: CDR1 LNHDA, CDR2 SQIVND (reference sequence). With 5 bases removed from V and 5 bases from J, the gap between germline ends came to 13 bases. The CDR3 DNA reads as TGTGCCAGTAGTCCCCGGAGGGCAGACAATGAGCAGTTCTTC. Translation: CASSPRRADNEQFF.

The V and J genes are TRBV30 and TRBJ2-7, with 9 bases aligning to TRBD1. Trimming took 2 bases from V and 7 from J; bases not matched to a gene: 15. The CDR3 has 16 amino acids. The germline CDR1 and CDR2 sequences are GTSNPN and SVGIG (reference sequence). CDR3 sequence (DNA): TGTGCCTGGAGTCCCTGGACAGGGGCGCGGGGGCGAGAGCAGTACTTC. Translated, it gives CAWSPWTGARGREQYF.

V and J are TRBV6-5 and TRBJ1-2; no definite D call. V was trimmed by 6 bases and J by 7 bases, leaving 9 bases between them. CDR3 length equals 11 residues. The germline V gene has CDR1 MNHEY and CDR2 SVGAGI. The CDR3: CASRLGSGYTF. DNA of the CDR3: TGTGCCAGCAGACTCGGTAGTGGCTACACCTTC.

The chain joins TRBV6-5 to TRBJ1-5, with a tentative D call TRBD1 (5 bases). From germline, CDR1 is MNHEY and CDR2 SVGAGI. The CDR3 covers 15 residues. The V gene lost 0 bases and the J gene lost 6 bases, with 12 bases spanning the gap. The DNA of the CDR3 is TGTGCCAGCAGTTACTCGAGACAGCCACGTCAGCCCCAGCATTTT. This gives the protein CASSYSRQPRQPQHF.

The chain links TRBV5-1 to TRBJ2-1; D remains ambiguous. Trimming left V 1 base short and J 6 bases short, with 5 bases between. Germline CDR1 and CDR2: SGHRS and YFSETQ. The CDR3 is 12 amino acids. CDR3 in amino acids: CASSLSPNEQFF. CDR3 in DNA: TGCGCCAGCAGCTTGTCTCCCAATGAGCAGTTCTTC.

This chain's CDR3 is CASSQDELAGIPYNEQFF. CDR3 DNA sequence: TGTGCCAGCAGCCAAGATGAGTTAGCGGGGATCCCTTACAATGAGCAGTTCTTC. The chain carries TRBV4-2 and TRBJ2-1; 8 nucleotides match TRBD2. Germline V lookup: CDR1 LGHNA, CDR2 YNFKEQ. The V and J ends lost 0 bases and 4 bases, in that order; junction bases with no gene match: 11. The CDR3 sequence is 18 residues long.

The chain joins TRBV6-6 to TRBJ1-4; D uncertain. CDR1 is MNHNY, CDR2 SVGAGI, per germline (reference sequence). V shed 0 bases and J shed 8 bases, with 4 bases lying between them. CDR3 length: 12 amino acids. The CDR3 loop is CASSYSREKLFF. The CDR3 nucleotides are TGTGCCAGCAGTTACTCCAGGGAAAAACTGTTTTTT.